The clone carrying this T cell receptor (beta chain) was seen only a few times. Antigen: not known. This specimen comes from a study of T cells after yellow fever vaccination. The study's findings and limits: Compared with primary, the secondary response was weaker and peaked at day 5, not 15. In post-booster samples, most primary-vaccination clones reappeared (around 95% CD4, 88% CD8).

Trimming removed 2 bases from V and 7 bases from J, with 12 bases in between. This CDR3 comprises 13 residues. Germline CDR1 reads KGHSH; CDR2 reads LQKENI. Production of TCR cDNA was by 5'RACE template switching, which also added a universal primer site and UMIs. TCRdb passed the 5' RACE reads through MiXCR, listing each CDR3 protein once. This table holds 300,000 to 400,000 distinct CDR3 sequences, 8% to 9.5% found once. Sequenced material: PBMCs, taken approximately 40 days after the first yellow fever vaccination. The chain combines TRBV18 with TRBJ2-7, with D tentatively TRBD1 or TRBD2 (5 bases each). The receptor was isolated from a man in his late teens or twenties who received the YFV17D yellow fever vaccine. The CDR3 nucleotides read TGTGCCAGCTCACCATCGGACACTAGGGAGCAGTACGTC. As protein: CASSPSDTREQYV.